Shown below are 30 T cell receptor beta chains from a single sample sequenced in a study of T cells in Graves' hyperthyroidism and ophthalmopathy. What was amplified from RNA transcripts were TCR beta CDR3 regions. The HTBI primer set drove a first-round RT-PCR of the TCR CDR3. MiXCR was run by TCRdb on the multiplex PCR reads, yielding one entry per CDR3 protein. This sample yields more than 500,000 distinct CDR3 sequences, of which 11% to 15% are seen a single time; approximately 15% belongs to the top ten. The sample taken for sequencing was blood. The origin of the receptors is a woman in her 40s with Graves' hyperthyroidism.

Details on this clonotype: A much larger clone is a single base away; this may be a read error. V is TRBV11-3 and J is TRBJ2-1; 7 positions agree with TRBD1. This CDR3 region has 14 residues. The germline gives CDR1 SGHNT, CDR2 YENEEA. The CDR3 DNA reads TGTGCCGGCAGCTCCGGGACAGCTTACAATGAGCAGTTCTTC. Translated, it gives CAGSSGTAYNEQFF.

The rearrangement joins TRBV20-1 to TRBJ2-1, with TRBD2 matching over 10 bases. CDR1 and CDR2 from the germline V gene are DFQATT and SNEGSKA (reference sequence). There are 16 residues in the CDR3. V lost 2 bases to trimming and J lost 3 bases; unmatched junction nucleotides: 7. The CDR3 loop reads CSARPLAGVIYNEQFF. In DNA, the CDR3 is TGCAGTGCTAGACCGCTAGCGGGAGTTATCTACAATGAGCAGTTCTTC.

This clonotype turned up a few times. The chain carries TRBV7-9 and TRBJ1-6; D may be TRBD1 (5 bases). The CDR3 runs 15 residues. Germline assignment: CDR1 SEHNR and CDR2 FQNEAQ (reference sequence). V dropped 3 bases and J dropped 4 bases, with 10 bases sitting between them. CDR3 protein: CASSFRDGYNSPLHF. The CDR3 coding sequence is TGTGCCAGCAGCTTCAGGGACGGGTATAATTCACCCCTCCACTTT.

This clonotype was observed at least ten times. The chain uses TRBV3-1 and TRBJ2-7, with 9 positions matching TRBD2. From germline, CDR1 is LGHDT and CDR2 YNNKEL (reference sequence). The CDR3 totals 17 residues. With V trimmed by 0 bases and J by 5 bases, 11 bases remained unmatched. The CDR3 nucleotides read TGTGCCAGCAGCCAAGATCTTGGAGCGGGAGGATACCACGAGCAGTACTTC. Translation: CASSQDLGAGGYHEQYF.

The genes are TRBV9 and TRBJ2-3; 7 nucleotides align to TRBD2. Germline V gives CDR1 SGDLS, CDR2 YYNGEE. The length of the CDR3 is 16 residues. V shed 2 bases, J shed 0 bases, and the junction held 6 bases outside the gene matches. The DNA for the CDR3 is TGTGCCAGCAGCGTCGGGGGGTTAACGAGCACAGATACGCAGTATTTT. Translating gives CASSVGGLTSTDTQYF.

The sample holds many counts of this clonotype. The chain recombines TRBV11-3 with TRBJ2-3; D gene ambiguous. Germline lookup yields CDR1 SGHNT and CDR2 YENEEA. This CDR3 spans 14 amino acids. V lost 0 bases to trimming and J lost 5 bases, with 9 bases between them. This chain's CDR3 is CASSLDRLRDTQYF. The CDR3, as DNA: TGTGCCAGCAGCTTAGATAGACTCCGAGATACGCAGTATTTT.

This clonotype has at least ten counts. The chain combines TRBV28 with TRBJ1-1; D gene ambiguous. The germline CDR1 and CDR2 sequences are MDHEN and SYDVKM. V lost 5 bases, J lost 8 bases, and 18 bases lay in between. This CDR3 has 14 residues. CDR3 sequence: CASSKFGSDREAFF. CDR3 DNA: TGTGCCAGCAGTAAATTCGGATCAGATAGAGAAGCTTTCTTT.

This clonotype was counted between two and nine times. The V call is TRBV7-9, the J call TRBJ2-1; 8 nucleotides match TRBD1. There are 17 residues in the CDR3. The J segment lost 7 bases and the V segment lost 5 bases, leaving 16 bases of the junction unmatched. Per the germline V gene, CDR1 is SEHNR and CDR2 is FQNEAQ (reference sequence). The CDR3 sequence is CASSTTLGQGVRNEQFF. The CDR3 DNA follows: TGTGCCAGCAGCACGACCCTAGGACAGGGTGTAAGGAATGAGCAGTTCTTC.

Only a few counts were recorded for this clonotype. The chain employs TRBV19 and TRBJ2-5; the D is unclear. The CDR3 loop spans 13 amino acids. CDR1 LNHDA and CDR2 SQIVND come from the germline V gene (reference sequence). The germline V and J ends were trimmed by 1 base and 4 bases, with 7 bases remaining between them. Here the CDR3 DNA reads TGTGCCAGTAGTATAGGGCTGACAGAGACCCAGTACTTC. Encoded protein: CASSIGLTETQYF.

This clonotype was counted at least ten times. J is TRBJ1-4 and V is TRBV28, with a possible D match to TRBD1 (6 bases). Trimming pared 9 bases from V and 5 bases from J, leaving 13 bases between. The length of the CDR3 is 13 residues. Per germline, CDR1 MDHEN and CDR2 SYDVKM. The CDR3 region is CASQTGYNEKLFF. CDR3 in DNA: TGTGCCAGTCAGACAGGATACAATGAAAAACTGTTTTTT.

This clonotype appeared many times. The chain uses TRBV3-1 and TRBJ2-3; 11 bases map to TRBD2. J gave up 4 bases and V 4 bases, and 7 bases lay outside the gene matches. Germline lookup yields CDR1 LGHDT and CDR2 YNNKEL (reference sequence). This CDR3 contains 16 residues. CDR3 DNA: TGTGCCAGCAGCCCCCAGGGACTAGCGGTCTCAGATACGCAGTATTTT. It codes for CASSPQGLAVSDTQYF.

This clonotype was found many times. Here the CDR3 reads CASSPEGLAAHEQYF. As DNA, the CDR3 is TGTGCCAGCAGTCCGGAGGGACTAGCAGCCCACGAGCAGTACTTC. The chain employs TRBV12-3 or TRBV12-4 and TRBJ2-7, with 9 bases fitting TRBD2. V lost 5 bases to trimming and J lost 5 bases; unmatched junction nucleotides: 10. This CDR3 has 15 amino acids.

This clonotype was detected ten times or more. The J gene is TRBJ2-7, the V gene TRBV7-9; the match to TRBD1 covers 11 bases. Germline values: CDR1 SEHNR, CDR2 FQNEAQ (reference sequence). The CDR3 length is 15 residues. Trimming at V came to 5 bases and at J to 7 bases, leaving 10 bases not matched to a gene. The CDR3 DNA sequence: TGTGCCAGCAGCCCCTCTGGACAGGGGGCGGGTGAGCAGTACTTC. It codes for CASSPSGQGAGEQYF.

This clonotype was detected ten times or more. The chain has TRBV15 and TRBJ2-5; 7 nucleotides align to TRBD2. V lost 4 bases and J lost 7; bases outside the gene matches: 9. The CDR3 has 14 amino acids. Germline V gene lookup returns CDR1 LNHNV and CDR2 YYDKDF (reference sequence). CDR3: CATSILGGRGTQYF. CDR3 DNA sequence: TGTGCCACCAGCATTCTGGGCGGGAGAGGGACCCAGTACTTC.

This clonotype has at least ten counts. One junction end does not reproduce the germline sequence, and a read error may be involved. The chain combines TRBV12-3 or TRBV12-4 with TRBJ2-3; D might be TRBD1 or TRBD2, each matching 5 bases. CDR3 length: 15 residues. CDR3 in DNA: TGTGCCAGCAGCTTAGGGACCGCCCTGGGAGATACGCAGTATTTT. It specifies CASSLGTALGDTQYF.

This clonotype showed up many times. V and J are TRBV12-3 or TRBV12-4 and TRBJ1-2, with D possibly TRBD1 on 6 matching bases. V was pared by 1 base and J by 9 bases, with 15 bases between. CDR3 length equals 14 residues. This CDR3 reads CASSLDQGKSRYTF. CDR3 bases: TGTGCCAGCAGTTTAGATCAGGGGAAATCTCGCTACACCTTC.

DNA for the CDR3: TGCAGCGTTGAAGACAGGGAGAGCTATGGCTACACCTTC. It yields the protein CSVEDRESYGYTF. The rearrangement uses TRBV29-1 and TRBJ1-2, with D possibly TRBD1 on 5 matching bases. Trimming removed 0 bases from V and 4 bases from J, with 9 bases in between. This CDR3 region has 13 residues. Germline CDR1 and CDR2: SQVTM and ANQGSEA.

The rearrangement uses TRBV27 and TRBJ2-3, with 7 positions matching TRBD1. This CDR3 spans 15 amino acids. Germline V CDR1 and CDR2: MNHEY, SMNVEV (reference sequence). V lost 6 bases, J lost 2 bases, and 8 bases stayed unmatched. The CDR3 DNA is TGTGCCAGCAGCACAGGGGCTAACCCCACAGATACGCAGTATTTT. Protein sequence: CASSTGANPTDTQYF.

The table lists this clonotype with many counts. The V gene is TRBV11-2, the J gene TRBJ2-1; D call uncertain. Germline loops: CDR1 SGHAT, CDR2 FQNNGV. The CDR3 runs to 11 residues. The V and J ends lost 5 bases and 10 bases respectively, with 9 bases between them. The CDR3 loop reads CASSRQVEQFF. CDR3 sequence (DNA): TGTGCCAGCAGCCGACAAGTCGAGCAGTTCTTC.

A remark on this clonotype: Being one base from a much bigger clone, this may be a read error. The V call is TRBV12-3 or TRBV12-4, the J call TRBJ1-2, with 9 bases matching TRBD1. The CDR3 contains 16 residues. The CDR3 bases are TGTGCCGGCAGTCTACAACAAATCGGGACAGGGAACGGCTACACCTTC. It is translated as CAGSLQQIGTGNGYTF.

This clonotype was observed at least ten times. In nucleotides, the CDR3 is TGTGCCAGTCGGGGGGCCATCCATACGGGGCAGTTCTTC. This sequence encodes CASRGAIHTGQFF. The chain combines TRBV12-3 or TRBV12-4 with TRBJ2-1; possible D gene TRBD2, 7 bases. The CDR3 runs 13 residues. V dropped 9 bases and J dropped 12 bases, with 21 bases sitting between them.

This clonotype appeared many times. V and J are TRBV20-1 and TRBJ1-2; 7 bases map to TRBD1. Germline CDR1 is DFQATT and CDR2 is SNEGSKA (reference sequence). Trimming cost V 6 bases and J 0 bases; bases outside gene matches: 7. There are 14 residues in the CDR3. The CDR3 here is CSAGGQGANYGYTF. CDR3 sequence (DNA): TGCAGTGCAGGGGGGCAGGGGGCTAACTATGGCTACACCTTC.

This clonotype was recorded a few times. As DNA, the CDR3 is TGTGCCATCAGTGAGTTACCCGTGGGGGTAGAAAACATTCAGTACTTC. Protein product: CAISELPVGVENIQYF. The chain uses TRBV10-3 and TRBJ2-4; D tentatively fits TRBD1 or TRBD2 (5 bases each). The germline V and J ends were trimmed by 1 base and 5 bases, with 15 bases remaining between them. Germline CDR1 reads ENHRY; CDR2 reads SYGVKD. This CDR3 is built from 16 residues.

In its sample, this clonotype was seen many times. The chain joins TRBV7-9 to TRBJ2-1; D is perhaps TRBD2 (7 bases). The germline CDR1 and CDR2 sequences are SEHNR and FQNEAQ (reference sequence). CDR3 length: 17 residues. The ends were cut back, 4 bases at V and 0 bases at J, with 16 bases in the middle. The CDR3 spells CASSWRGGQGSYNEQFF. In DNA, the CDR3 is TGTGCCAGCAGCTGGAGGGGGGGGCAGGGCTCCTACAATGAGCAGTTCTTC.

The table lists this clonotype with many counts. This chain uses TRBV28 with TRBJ1-5, with 9 bases matching TRBD1. V lost 1 base and J lost 5; bases outside the gene matches: 12. The CDR3 extends over 18 amino acids. CDR1 MDHEN and CDR2 SYDVKM come from the germline V gene. CDR3 nucleotides: TGTGCCAGCAGTTTATCTTGGGTGGGGACAGGGACCCATCAGCCCCAGCATTTT. It specifies CASSLSWVGTGTHQPQHF. The full variable domain, with the rest looked up from reference TRBV28 and TRBJ1-5, is DVKVTQSSRYLVKRTGEKVFLECVQDMDHENMFWYRQDPGLGLRLIYFSYDVKMKEKGDIPEGYSVSREKKERFSLILESASTNQTSMYLCASSLSWVGTGTHQPQHFGDGTRLSIL.

The gene calls are TRBV6-1 and TRBJ1-3; 7 bases agree with TRBD1. Germline V gives CDR1 MNHNS, CDR2 SASEGT. The V segment lost 6 bases and the J segment 7 bases; nucleotides outside the gene matches: 15. This CDR3 has 16 amino acids. CDR3 nucleotides: TGTGCCAGCAGCTTGAACCGCTGGGACAGCCGGAACACCATATATTTT. Translation gives CASSLNRWDSRNTIYF.

The rearrangement links TRBV20-1 to TRBJ1-4; D gene uncertain. V was shortened by 5 bases and J by 8 bases, with 9 bases between the two germline ends. The germline V gene has CDR1 DFQATT and CDR2 SNEGSKA (reference sequence). The CDR3 extends over 11 amino acids. Here the CDR3 DNA reads TGCAGTGCTGACGTTGGGGAAAAACTGTTTTTT. Translated, it gives CSADVGEKLFF.

This clonotype was seen repeatedly, ten times or more. V is TRBV2 and J is TRBJ2-5, with 8 positions matching TRBD2. CDR1 and CDR2 from the germline V gene are SNHLY and FYNNEI. Trimming at V came to 5 bases and at J to 4 bases, leaving 12 bases not matched to a gene. This CDR3 spans 16 amino acids. The CDR3 protein is CASSSPSGSRAETQYF. The DNA of the CDR3 is TGTGCCAGCAGTTCTCCGAGCGGGAGTAGAGCAGAGACCCAGTACTTC.

This clonotype came up many times. V gene TRBV20-1 combines with J gene TRBJ2-1; TRBD1 aligns across 7 bases. Germline trimming cut 6 bases from V and 9 bases from J; bases unmatched to any gene: 11. CDR1 is DFQATT, CDR2 SNEGSKA, per germline (reference sequence). The CDR3 length is 13 residues. The CDR3 DNA sequence: TGCAGTGCGAGCCTCCAGCCAGGGGGTGAGCAGTTCTTC. Protein product: CSASLQPGGEQFF.

V usage is TRBV4-1 and J usage is TRBJ2-1; unclear D gene. This CDR3 comprises 16 residues. Trimming removed 0 bases at V and 2 bases at J, with 11 bases between. Looked up from germline, CDR1 is MGHRA and CDR2 is YSYEKL. The CDR3 region has the DNA TGCGCCAGCAGCCAAGACCGGGTTGGGACCTACAATGAGCAGTTCTTC. Amino acid sequence: CASSQDRVGTYNEQFF.